The 26 T cell receptor beta chains in this list originate from one sample, sequenced in a study of cytomegalovirus exposure and HLA in healthy donors. The PCR made use of 60 Vbeta and 13 Jbeta primers. Some clones are missing from TCRdb's copy, which holds only in-frame ones; the method was immunoSEQ multiplex PCR. The sample shows tens of thousands of clones, more than 55% of them seen only once. The sequencing sample was made of PBMCs. The source is a woman aged 25 to 45 in good health and CMV-seropositive.

The chain couples TRBV2 to TRBJ2-7; no reliable D call. The V and J ends lost 6 bases and 2 bases respectively, with 8 bases between them. This CDR3 contains 12 residues. Per the germline V gene, CDR1 is SNHLY and CDR2 is FYNNEI. For the CDR3, the DNA is TGTGCCAGCAGGGCGGCTACCTACGAGCAGTACTTC. Residues: CASRAATYEQYF. Variable domain in full (rest from reference TRBV2 and TRBJ2-7): EPEVTQTPSHQVTQMGQEVILRCVPISNHLYFYWYRQILGQKVEFLVSFYNNEISEKSEIFDDQFSVERPDGSNFTLKIRSTKLEDSAMYFCASRAATYEQYFGPGTRLTVT.

The CDR3 bases are TGTGCCAGCAGCTCGGGACAGGGGCTTCTAACTAATGAAAAACTGTTTTTT. Encoded protein: CASSSGQGLLTNEKLFF. This chain links TRBV7-9 with TRBJ1-4; 10 nucleotides match TRBD1. CDR1 SEHNR and CDR2 FQNEAQ come from the germline V gene (reference sequence). J gave up 1 base and V 4 bases, and 6 bases lay outside the gene matches. CDR3 length equals 17 residues. The full variable domain, in which reference TRBV7-9 and TRBJ1-4 provide the parts outside the CDR3, is DTGVSQNPRHKITKRGQNVTFRCDPISEHNRLYWYRQTLGQGPEFLTYFQNEAQLEKSRLLSDRFSAERPKGSFSTLEIQRTEQGDSAMYLCASSSGQGLLTNEKLFFGSGTQLSVL.

The CDR3 protein is CATSSSAGQLGNTIYF. CDR3 in DNA: TGTGCCACCAGCAGTAGCGCGGGACAGCTTGGAAACACCATATATTTT. The chain recombines TRBV15 with TRBJ1-3; 7 nucleotides match TRBD1. CDR1 LNHNV and CDR2 YYDKDF come from the germline V gene (reference sequence). The CDR3 consists of 16 residues. V trimming: 3 bases; J trimming: 3 bases; junction bases outside the gene matches: 8.

The V gene is TRBV7-9, the J gene TRBJ1-2, with D hard to call. This CDR3 spans 13 amino acids. Trimming removed 0 bases at V and 10 bases at J, with 12 bases between. The germline V gene has CDR1 SEHNR and CDR2 FQNEAQ (reference sequence). This chain's CDR3 is CASSLAQAGNYTF. Here the CDR3 DNA reads TGTGCCAGCAGCTTAGCGCAGGCGGGAAACTACACCTTC.

This clone was seen only once. J is TRBJ1-3 and V is TRBV10-1, with D perhaps TRBD1 (6 bases). The J call may be incorrect, as the DNA end agrees better with TRBJ2-2. This CDR3 is 19 amino acids long. Looked up from germline, CDR1 is WNHNN and CDR2 is SYGVQD (reference sequence). The CDR3: CASSESLNPDSPNTGELFF. In DNA form, the CDR3 reads TGCGCCAGCAGTGAGTCGCTTAATCCGGACAGCCCGAACACCGGGGAGCTGTTTTTT.

The chain employs TRBV6-5 and TRBJ2-1; D uncertain. The germline gives CDR1 MNHEY, CDR2 SVGAGI. V lost 6 bases and J lost 2, with 11 bases in between. The CDR3 is made up of 14 amino acids. Here the CDR3 reads CASSMREAYNEQFF. Here the CDR3 DNA reads TGTGCCAGCAGCATGCGTGAGGCCTACAATGAGCAGTTCTTC.

This clone was seen more than once but under ten times. The chain employs TRBV27 and TRBJ1-5; D possibly corresponds to TRBD1 (5 bases). The germline V gene has CDR1 MNHEY and CDR2 SMNVEV (reference sequence). V dropped 5 bases and J dropped 6 bases, with 8 bases sitting between them. The CDR3 sequence is 12 residues long. The CDR3, as DNA: TGTGCCAGCAGTGTTAGGGGTCAGCCCCAGCATTTT. The encoded protein is CASSVRGQPQHF.

The chain recombines TRBV7-8 with TRBJ1-3, with D possibly TRBD1 on 6 matching bases. The length of the CDR3 is 16 residues. Germline CDR1 and CDR2: SGHVS and FQNEAQ. The V and J ends lost 5 bases and 0 bases respectively, with 14 bases between them. The CDR3 loop reads CASSDRQASSGNTIYF. Written as DNA, the CDR3 is TGTGCCAGCAGCGACCGACAGGCCAGCTCTGGAAACACCATATATTTT.

This clone was seen more than once but under ten times. V and J are TRBV19 and TRBJ1-5; D unclear. Trimming took off 7 bases at V and 0 bases at J, with 7 bases between the two ends. The length of the CDR3 is 13 residues. Per the germline V gene, CDR1 is LNHDA and CDR2 is SQIVND (reference sequence). Here the CDR3 DNA reads TGTGCCAGTACCGAGTATAGCAATCAGCCCCAGCATTTT. As protein: CASTEYSNQPQHF. Using reference TRBV19 and TRBJ1-5 for the parts outside the CDR3, the full variable domain is DGGITQSPKYLFRKEGQNVTLSCEQNLNHDAMYWYRQDPGQGLRLIYYSQIVNDFQKGDIAEGYSVSREKKESFPLTVTSAQKNPTAFYLCASTEYSNQPQHFGDGTRLSIL.

This clone has more than one count but fewer than ten. The chain carries TRBV6-1 and TRBJ1-4; D is unclear. The V gene lost 6 bases and the J gene lost 6 bases, with 8 bases spanning the gap. CDR3 length equals 12 residues. From germline, CDR1 is MNHNS and CDR2 SASEGT. In nucleotides, the CDR3 is TGTGCCAGCAGCCGAGGAGATGAAAAACTGTTTTTT. Translated, it gives CASSRGDEKLFF.

V usage is TRBV2 and J usage is TRBJ1-5; 7 bases line up with TRBD1. This CDR3 contains 14 residues. Germline-derived CDR1 and CDR2 are SNHLY and FYNNEI. The J segment lost 3 bases and the V segment lost 6 bases, leaving 5 bases of the junction unmatched. The CDR3: CASRQQGFNQPQHF. The CDR3 nucleotides read TGTGCCAGCAGACAACAGGGGTTCAATCAGCCCCAGCATTTT.

The chain carries TRBV7-9 and TRBJ2-5; no clear D. TRBJ2-7 explains the end of the DNA better; the J call may be wrong. The CDR3 has 13 residues. Germline V gene data show CDR1 as SEHNR and CDR2 as FQNEAQ (reference sequence). The CDR3 loop is CASRPDSSYEQYF. DNA for the CDR3: TGTGCCAGCAGACCAGACTCGTCCTACGAGCAGTACTTC.

This clone came up a few times. V gene TRBV19 combines with J gene TRBJ1-1; no clear D gene. The CDR3 consists of 12 residues. Trimming took 2 bases from V and 8 from J, leaving 9 bases between them. CDR1 and CDR2 from the germline V gene are LNHDA and SQIVND (reference sequence). The CDR3 region has the DNA TGTGCCAGTAGTATACCGAGTACCGAAGCTTTCTTT. This codes for CASSIPSTEAFF.

V usage is TRBV2 and J usage is TRBJ1-2; D remains unclear. The CDR3 consists of 12 residues. Between the trimmed V and J ends, which lost 2 bases and 8 bases, there was a span of 9 bases. Germline V lookup: CDR1 SNHLY, CDR2 FYNNEI. CDR3 bases: TGTGCCAGCAGTGAATCCGCGTGGGGCTACACCTTC. As protein: CASSESAWGYTF.

This chain connects TRBV29-1 to TRBJ2-3, with 7 bases that match TRBD2. CDR1 SQVTM and CDR2 ANQGSEA come from the germline V gene. V was pared by 2 bases and J by 8 bases, with 10 bases of the junction left unmatched. This CDR3 is 14 amino acids long. CDR3 nucleotides: TGCAGCGTTGAACCCGACCGGGAGGTAATTACGCAGTATTTT. Translation: CSVEPDREVITQYF.

The rearrangement links TRBV19 to TRBJ2-3; 10 bases align to TRBD2. CDR1 is LNHDA and CDR2 is SQIVND in the germline V gene (reference sequence). The trim removed 1 base at V and 4 bases at J, leaving 8 bases unmatched. CDR3 length: 17 residues. The CDR3 DNA follows: TGTGCCAGTAGTATAGTGGTAGCGGGGGGTGTGGCAGATACGCAGTATTTT. Translated: CASSIVVAGGVADTQYF.

CDR3 in DNA: TGTGCCAGCAGCTTAGGGCGGGGGGGGACAGATACGCAGTATTTT. This encodes CASSLGRGGTDTQYF. The chain recombines TRBV7-9 with TRBJ2-3; 9 bases align to TRBD2. The CDR3 contains 15 residues. V trimming: 1 base; J trimming: 3 bases; junction bases outside the gene matches: 2. Germline V gene data show CDR1 as SEHNR and CDR2 as FQNEAQ (reference sequence).

The rearrangement links TRBV5-5 to TRBJ1-5, with 8 bases fitting TRBD1. Losses at the gene ends were 2 bases for V and 4 bases for J; bases not matched to a gene: 5. The CDR3 consists of 15 residues. CDR1 and CDR2 from the germline V gene are SGHKS and YYEKEE (reference sequence). The CDR3 sequence: CASSLEDRVNQPQHF. In nucleotides, the CDR3 is TGTGCCAGCAGCTTAGAGGACAGGGTGAATCAGCCCCAGCATTTT.

V and J are TRBV6-1 and TRBJ2-1; tentatively, D is TRBD1 (6 bases). In germline, CDR1 is MNHNS, CDR2 SASEGT. This CDR3 has 14 residues. Trimming removed 9 bases at V and 9 bases at J, with 21 bases between. The CDR3 sequence is CASPGHPPGSEQFF. DNA of the CDR3: TGTGCCAGTCCGGGACACCCCCCAGGCAGTGAGCAGTTCTTC.

The V call is TRBV14, the J call TRBJ2-7; the D is unclear. Germline CDR1 and CDR2: SGHDN and FVKESK. V lost 4 bases and J lost 2, with 9 bases in between. This CDR3 is 13 amino acids long. CDR3 coding DNA: TGTGCCAGCAGCCCCGGTCCCCCCTACGAGCAGTACTTC. Translation gives CASSPGPPYEQYF.

The rearrangement links TRBV19 to TRBJ2-1; D may be TRBD2 (5 bases). The germline gives CDR1 LNHDA, CDR2 SQIVND (reference sequence). The CDR3 extends over 15 amino acids. V lost 3 bases and J lost 2, with 11 bases in between. The chain's CDR3 is CASSMDRLTYNEQFF. CDR3 in DNA: TGTGCCAGTAGTATGGACCGACTAACCTACAATGAGCAGTTCTTC.

The rearrangement joins TRBV7-2 to TRBJ2-3; 8 nucleotides line up with TRBD2. Germline V lookup: CDR1 SGHTA, CDR2 FQGNSA. CDR3 length: 19 amino acids. V shed 3 bases, J shed 2 bases, and the junction held 16 bases outside the gene matches. CDR3 protein: CASSFFTSGGTPYTDTQYF. The CDR3 nucleotides are TGTGCCAGCAGCTTCTTTACTAGCGGCGGTACGCCCTACACAGATACGCAGTATTTT. The variable domain in full, completed from reference TRBV7-2 and TRBJ2-3, reads GAGVSQSPSNKVTEKGKDVELRCDPISGHTALYWYRQSLGQGLEFLIYFQGNSAPDKSGLPSDRFSAERTGGSVSTLTIQRTQQEDSAVYLCASSFFTSGGTPYTDTQYFGPGTRLTVL.

This clone was observed many times. The chain is built from TRBV7-9 and TRBJ2-4; 7 nucleotides agree with TRBD1. The CDR3 is 14 amino acids. After removal of 3 bases from V and 8 bases from J, the junction contained 7 bases not matched to a gene. CDR1 is SEHNR and CDR2 is FQNEAQ in the germline V gene (reference sequence). This CDR3 is CASSLRSGGDIQYF. As DNA, the CDR3 is TGTGCCAGCAGCTTGCGGTCAGGGGGAGACATTCAGTACTTC. The whole variable domain, filled in from reference TRBV7-9 and TRBJ2-4, reads DTGVSQNPRHKITKRGQNVTFRCDPISEHNRLYWYRQTLGQGPEFLTYFQNEAQLEKSRLLSDRFSAERPKGSFSTLEIQRTEQGDSAMYLCASSLRSGGDIQYFGAGTRLSVL.

This clone was seen a few times. This chain connects TRBV5-4 to TRBJ2-5; 14 bases match TRBD2. The CDR3 is 15 amino acids. V gave up 5 bases and J gave up 5 bases; unmatched junction bases: 5. CDR1 SGHNT and CDR2 YYREEE come from the germline V gene (reference sequence). The CDR3 nucleotides are TGTGCCAGCAGGCTGGGACTAGCGGGGGTTGAGACCCAGTACTTC. It encodes CASRLGLAGVETQYF.

The V and J genes are TRBV5-1 and TRBJ2-2; possible D gene TRBD2, 6 bases. V shed 0 bases and J shed 4 bases, with 10 bases lying between them. This CDR3 has 15 residues. The germline V gene encodes CDR1 SGHRS and CDR2 YFSETQ. CDR3 nucleotides: TGCGCCAGCAGCTTGGGGACTACGTTCACCGGGGAGCTGTTTTTT. Translation gives CASSLGTTFTGELFF. Variable domain in full (rest from reference TRBV5-1 and TRBJ2-2): KAGVTQTPRYLIKTRGQQVTLSCSPISGHRSVSWYQQTPGQGLQFLFEYFSETQRNKGNFPGRFSGRQFSNSRSEMNVSTLELGDSALYLCASSLGTTFTGELFFGEGSRLTVL.

On this clone: At one end the junction does not follow the germline gene, possibly because of a read error. This rearrangement joins TRBV7-9 to TRBJ1-4; a possible D gene is TRBD1 (6 bases). This CDR3 region has 15 residues. The V gene's germline CDR1 is SEHNR and CDR2 FQNEAQ (reference sequence). In DNA, the CDR3 is TGTTCCAGCAGCTTAGCAGGGGCTAGGAATGAAAAACTGTTTTTT. This sequence encodes CSSSLAGARNEKLFF.